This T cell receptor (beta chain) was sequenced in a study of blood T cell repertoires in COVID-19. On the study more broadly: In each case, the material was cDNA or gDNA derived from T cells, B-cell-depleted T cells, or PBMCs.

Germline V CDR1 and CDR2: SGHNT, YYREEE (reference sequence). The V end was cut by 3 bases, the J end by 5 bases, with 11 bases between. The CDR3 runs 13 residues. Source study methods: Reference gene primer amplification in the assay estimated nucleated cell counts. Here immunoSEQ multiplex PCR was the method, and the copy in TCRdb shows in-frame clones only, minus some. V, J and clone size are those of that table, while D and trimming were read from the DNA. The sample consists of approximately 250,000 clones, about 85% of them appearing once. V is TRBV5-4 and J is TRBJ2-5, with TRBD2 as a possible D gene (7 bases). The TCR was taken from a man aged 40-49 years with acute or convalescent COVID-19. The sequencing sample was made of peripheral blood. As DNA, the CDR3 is TGTGCCAGCAGCTGGGGGGGGCAGGAGACCCAGTACTTC. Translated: CASSWGGQETQYF.